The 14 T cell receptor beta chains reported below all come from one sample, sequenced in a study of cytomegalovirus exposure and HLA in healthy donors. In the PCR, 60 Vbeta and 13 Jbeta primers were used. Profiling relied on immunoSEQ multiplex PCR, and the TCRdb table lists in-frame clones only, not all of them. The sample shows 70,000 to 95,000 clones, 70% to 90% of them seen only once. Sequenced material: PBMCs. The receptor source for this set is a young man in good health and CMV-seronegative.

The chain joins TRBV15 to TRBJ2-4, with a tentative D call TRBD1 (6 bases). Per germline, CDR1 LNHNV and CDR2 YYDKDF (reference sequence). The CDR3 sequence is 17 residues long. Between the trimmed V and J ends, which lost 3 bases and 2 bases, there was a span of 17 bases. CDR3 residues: CATSRPQGSLSKNIQYF. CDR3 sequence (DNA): TGTGCCACCAGCAGGCCTCAGGGGAGTTTGTCCAAAAACATTCAGTACTTC.

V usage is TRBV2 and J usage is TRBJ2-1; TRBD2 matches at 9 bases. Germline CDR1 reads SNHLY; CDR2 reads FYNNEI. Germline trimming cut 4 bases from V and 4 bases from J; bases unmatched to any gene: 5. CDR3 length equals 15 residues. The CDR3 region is CASSVQAGGYNEQFF. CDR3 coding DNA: TGTGCCAGCAGTGTTCAAGCGGGGGGTTACAATGAGCAGTTCTTC.

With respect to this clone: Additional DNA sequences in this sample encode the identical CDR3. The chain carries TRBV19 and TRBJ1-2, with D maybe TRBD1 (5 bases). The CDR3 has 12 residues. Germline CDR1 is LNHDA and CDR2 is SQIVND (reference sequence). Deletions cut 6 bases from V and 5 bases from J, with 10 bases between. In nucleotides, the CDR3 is TGTGCCAGTAGCCCCGGGGGGTATGGCTACACCTTC. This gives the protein CASSPGGYGYTF.

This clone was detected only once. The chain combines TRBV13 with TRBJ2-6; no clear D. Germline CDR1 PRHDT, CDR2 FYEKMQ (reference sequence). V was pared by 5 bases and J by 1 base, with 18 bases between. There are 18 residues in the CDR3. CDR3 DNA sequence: TGTGCCAGCAGCCCCCCGCGCGCGATCAGGTCTGGGGCCAACGTCCTGACTTTC. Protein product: CASSPPRAIRSGANVLTF.

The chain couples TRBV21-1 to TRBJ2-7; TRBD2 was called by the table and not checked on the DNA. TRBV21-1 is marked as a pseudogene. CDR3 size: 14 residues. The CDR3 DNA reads TGTGCCAGCACCGATAGCGGGAAGAGTTACGAGCAGTACTTC. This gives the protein CASTDSGKSYEQYF.

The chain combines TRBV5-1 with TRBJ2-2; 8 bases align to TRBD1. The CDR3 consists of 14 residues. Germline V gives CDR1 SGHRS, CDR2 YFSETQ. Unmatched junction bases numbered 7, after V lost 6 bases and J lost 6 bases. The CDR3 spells CASTLQTGAGELFF. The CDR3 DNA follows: TGCGCCAGCACCCTACAGACAGGGGCCGGGGAGCTGTTTTTT.

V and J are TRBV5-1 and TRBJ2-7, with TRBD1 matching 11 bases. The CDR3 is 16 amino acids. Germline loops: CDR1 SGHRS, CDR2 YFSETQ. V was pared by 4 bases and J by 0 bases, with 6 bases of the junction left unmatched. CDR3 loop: CASSPGGTGGSYEQYF. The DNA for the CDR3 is TGCGCCAGCAGCCCCGGAGGGACAGGGGGCTCCTACGAGCAGTACTTC.

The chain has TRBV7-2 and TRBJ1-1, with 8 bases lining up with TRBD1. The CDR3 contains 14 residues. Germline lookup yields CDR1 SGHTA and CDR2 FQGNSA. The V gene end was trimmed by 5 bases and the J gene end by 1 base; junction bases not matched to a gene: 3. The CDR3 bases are TGTGCCAGCAGCATCGGACAGGGGAACACTGAAGCTTTCTTT. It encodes CASSIGQGNTEAFF. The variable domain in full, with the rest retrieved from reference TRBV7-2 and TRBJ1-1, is GAGVSQSPSNKVTEKGKDVELRCDPISGHTALYWYRQSLGQGLEFLIYFQGNSAPDKSGLPSDRFSAERTGGSVSTLTIQRTQQEDSAVYLCASSIGQGNTEAFFGQGTRLTVV.

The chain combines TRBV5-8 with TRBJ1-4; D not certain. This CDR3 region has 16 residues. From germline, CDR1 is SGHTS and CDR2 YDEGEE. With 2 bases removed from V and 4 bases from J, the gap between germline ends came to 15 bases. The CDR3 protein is CASSFPPAGLNEKLFF. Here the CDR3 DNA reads TGTGCCAGCAGCTTCCCCCCGGCAGGCCTTAATGAAAAACTGTTTTTT.

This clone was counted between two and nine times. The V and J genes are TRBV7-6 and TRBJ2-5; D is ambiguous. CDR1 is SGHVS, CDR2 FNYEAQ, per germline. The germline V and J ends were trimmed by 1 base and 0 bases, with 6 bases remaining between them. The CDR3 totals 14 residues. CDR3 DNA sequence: TGTGCCAGCAGCTTAGAGTACAACCAAGAGACCCAGTACTTC. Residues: CASSLEYNQETQYF.

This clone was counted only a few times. Written as DNA, the CDR3 is TGTGCCAGTAGTTTTGGCAGCGGCTATGGCTACACCTTC. As protein: CASSFGSGYGYTF. This sequence joins TRBV19 and TRBJ1-2; D remains ambiguous. The CDR3 is 13 amino acids. Trimming cost V 5 bases and J 4 bases, with 11 bases left between them. Germline lookup yields CDR1 LNHDA and CDR2 SQIVND (reference sequence).

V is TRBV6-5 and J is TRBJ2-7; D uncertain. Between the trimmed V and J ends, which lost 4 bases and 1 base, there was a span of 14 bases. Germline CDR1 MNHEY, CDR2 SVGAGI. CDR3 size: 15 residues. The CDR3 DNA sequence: TGTGCCAGCAGTTTCACCCCCGGCAGGTCCTACGAGCAGTACTTC. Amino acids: CASSFTPGRSYEQYF.

The chain's CDR3 is CASSQQGGGANTGELFF. In DNA form, the CDR3 reads TGTGCCAGCAGCCAACAAGGCGGGGGGGCAAACACCGGGGAGCTGTTTTTT. The chain uses TRBV4-2 and TRBJ2-2; 9 bases are a match to TRBD2. The CDR3 contains 17 residues. The germline V gene encodes CDR1 LGHNA and CDR2 YNFKEQ. The V gene end was trimmed by 2 bases and the J gene end by 2 bases; junction bases not matched to a gene: 6.

CDR3 DNA sequence: TGTGCCAGCAGACAAGGGGGCACTGAAGCTTTCTTT. Translated, it gives CASRQGGTEAFF. The rearrangement joins TRBV6-5 to TRBJ1-1, with D tentatively TRBD1 (6 bases). Germline CDR1 reads MNHEY; CDR2 reads SVGAGI. CDR3 length: 12 amino acids. The V end was cut by 6 bases, the J end by 4 bases, with 9 bases between.